These 21 T cell receptor beta chains were all obtained from the same sample, sequenced in a study of T cell responses to AZD1222 COVID-19 vaccine. Clones were sequenced by immunoSEQ multiplex PCR, and TCRdb holds only the in-frame ones, with some missing. The sample yields 25,000 to 35,000 clones, around 78% seen once. Sequencing was performed on peripheral blood, taken on day 0 of AZD1222 vaccination. The receptors were gathered from an adult in good health.

The rearrangement uses TRBV12-3 or TRBV12-4 and TRBJ2-7; D is uncertain. CDR3 length equals 11 residues. V lost 3 bases, J lost 5 bases, and 5 bases lay in between. The CDR3 nucleotides read TGTGCCAGCAGTTTGTTCCACGAGCAGTACTTC. Its translation: CASSLFHEQYF.

This sequence joins TRBV18 and TRBJ1-3; 7 positions agree with TRBD1. The junction had 4 bases not matched to a gene; V was cut back by 2 bases and J by 0 bases. The CDR3 contains 16 residues. CDR1 and CDR2 (germline): KGHSH, LQKENI. CDR3: CASSPSAGGSGNTIYF. DNA of the CDR3: TGTGCCAGCTCACCATCCGCAGGGGGCTCTGGAAACACCATATATTTT.

The chain has TRBV6-6 and TRBJ1-5; 8 bases fit TRBD1. The CDR3 totals 15 residues. Looked up from germline, CDR1 is MNHNY and CDR2 is SVGAGI (reference sequence). V trimming: 6 bases; J trimming: 0 bases; junction bases outside the gene matches: 4. The CDR3 spells CASSPDRASNQPQHF. CDR3 in DNA: TGTGCCAGCAGCCCGGACAGGGCTAGCAATCAGCCCCAGCATTTT.

The V and J genes are TRBV7-2 and TRBJ2-1, with D tentatively TRBD1 (6 bases). Per germline, CDR1 SGHTA and CDR2 FQGNSA. Trimming pared 4 bases from V and 10 bases from J, leaving 11 bases between. The CDR3 has 12 residues. The CDR3 loop is CASSYQGSEQFF. In DNA, the CDR3 is TGTGCCAGCAGCTATCAGGGGTCGGAGCAGTTCTTC.

This clone has a handful of counts. DNA of the CDR3: TGTGCCAGCAGCGTATCTGGTCCCGACATTGAAGCTTTCTTT. Translation gives CASSVSGPDIEAFF. V gene TRBV9 combines with J gene TRBJ1-1; D is unclear. Germline assignment: CDR1 SGDLS and CDR2 YYNGEE. This CDR3 has 14 residues. With 1 base removed from V and 7 bases from J, the gap between germline ends came to 14 bases.

The chain combines TRBV12-3 or TRBV12-4 with TRBJ1-5, with unresolved D. This CDR3 has 12 amino acids. V lost 6 bases, J lost 0 bases, and 3 bases lay in between. This CDR3 reads CASRYSNQPQHF. Written as DNA, the CDR3 is TGTGCCAGCAGGTATAGCAATCAGCCCCAGCATTTT.

The chain combines TRBV7-2 with TRBJ1-4; tentatively, D is TRBD1 (5 bases). The CDR3 extends over 17 amino acids. From germline, CDR1 is SGHTA and CDR2 FQGNSA. V lost 1 base, J lost 0 bases, and 12 bases lay in between. CDR3 residues: CASSLGRGQATNEKLFF. The CDR3 bases are TGTGCCAGCAGCTTAGGGAGGGGCCAAGCAACTAATGAAAAACTGTTTTTT.

By share of the sample, this clone is medium-sized. The chain combines TRBV18 with TRBJ2-5; no clear D. The CDR3 has 13 amino acids. Deletions cut 3 bases from V and 5 bases from J, with 10 bases between. Germline assignment: CDR1 KGHSH and CDR2 LQKENI. CDR3 amino acids: CASSPRPGETQYF. The CDR3 DNA sequence: TGTGCCAGCTCACCCCGGCCCGGCGAGACCCAGTACTTC.

This chain links TRBV6-5 with TRBJ1-1; no reliable D call. V was trimmed by 3 bases and J by 7 bases, leaving 6 bases between them. This CDR3 comprises 11 residues. The germline CDR1 and CDR2 sequences are MNHEY and SVGAGI. CDR3 in amino acids: CASSYSDEAFF. Written as DNA, the CDR3 is TGTGCCAGCAGTTATTCCGATGAAGCTTTCTTT.

This clone was seen a single time. The V and J genes are TRBV24-1 and TRBJ1-2; possible D gene TRBD1, 5 bases. V was clipped by 9 bases and J by 3 bases, with 13 bases between them. Germline V CDR1 and CDR2: KGHDR, SFDVKD. This CDR3 has 13 residues. CDR3 region: CATGQGGDYGYTF. The DNA of the CDR3 is TGTGCCACCGGGCAGGGCGGGGACTATGGCTACACCTTC.

The count of this clone is one. V usage is TRBV24-1 and J usage is TRBJ1-4; D unclear. Deletions cut 4 bases from V and 10 bases from J, with 12 bases between. Per the germline V gene, CDR1 is KGHDR and CDR2 is SFDVKD. The CDR3 has 13 residues. In DNA, the CDR3 is TGTGCCACCAGTGACTCCAATTCTGTAAAACTGTTTTTT. Translation: CATSDSNSVKLFF.

This sequence joins TRBV27 and TRBJ2-7; D is ambiguous. The CDR3 contains 18 residues. V gave up 5 bases and J gave up 0 bases, with 23 bases separating them. Germline V lookup: CDR1 MNHEY, CDR2 SMNVEV (reference sequence). The CDR3 reads CASSLGVIGYYSSYEQYV. Written as DNA, the CDR3 is TGTGCCAGCAGTCTAGGTGTGATCGGGTATTACAGCTCCTACGAGCAGTACGTC.

The chain couples TRBV7-2 to TRBJ1-6; TRBD1 is a possible D gene (6 bases). From germline, CDR1 is SGHTA and CDR2 FQGNSA. Trimming pared 2 bases from V and 7 bases from J, leaving 12 bases between. This CDR3 is 15 amino acids long. This chain's CDR3 is CASSLNRDRNSPLHF. DNA for the CDR3: TGTGCCAGCAGCTTAAACAGGGATCGGAATTCACCCCTCCACTTT.

The chain couples TRBV23-1 to TRBJ2-7; D possibly corresponds to TRBD1 (6 bases). TRBV23-1 is an ORF, and what it does is uncertain. The CDR3 consists of 17 residues. Trimming removed 2 bases at V and 0 bases at J, with 17 bases between. CDR3 residues: CASSQIAPGHHSYEQYV. DNA of the CDR3: TGCGCCAGCAGTCAAATCGCACCGGGACACCACTCCTACGAGCAGTACGTC.

The V call is TRBV7-2, the J call TRBJ1-2; 10 nucleotides match TRBD1. The CDR3 loop spans 13 amino acids. Germline V CDR1 and CDR2: SGHTA, FQGNSA. The V gene end was trimmed by 5 bases and the J gene end by 8 bases; junction bases not matched to a gene: 5. In nucleotides, the CDR3 is TGTGCCAGCAGCGTTGGACAGGGGGAGGGCTACACCTTC. Amino acid sequence: CASSVGQGEGYTF.

The chain couples TRBV19 to TRBJ1-1; no firm D call. CDR3 length: 15 residues. The V end lost 6 bases, the J end lost 1 base, and 15 bases lay between the germline ends. The germline V gene has CDR1 LNHDA and CDR2 SQIVND (reference sequence). For the CDR3, the DNA is TGTGCCAGTAGCCGTTCCGGGTTTTCGAACACTGAAGCTTTCTTT. This translates into CASSRSGFSNTEAFF.

The table lists this clone with a count of one. This chain joins TRBV5-8 and TRBJ1-5, with TRBD1 identical over 7 bases. V was pared by 3 bases and J by 2 bases, with 8 bases of the junction left unmatched. CDR3 length: 16 residues. Germline V gene lookup returns CDR1 SGHTS and CDR2 YDEGEE. The CDR3 coding sequence is TGTGCCAGCAGCTCCACACAGGGGTGGCGCAATCAGCCCCAGCATTTT. It translates to CASSSTQGWRNQPQHF.

This sequence joins TRBV7-2 and TRBJ1-2; D is unresolved. The V and J ends lost 5 bases and 2 bases respectively, with 12 bases between them. The germline CDR1 and CDR2 sequences are SGHTA and FQGNSA. The CDR3 extends over 14 amino acids. CDR3: CASSVQHENYGYTF. The CDR3 nucleotides read TGTGCCAGCAGCGTGCAGCATGAAAACTATGGCTACACCTTC.

The chain recombines TRBV5-1 with TRBJ2-2, with TRBD1 identical over 11 bases. Germline assignment: CDR1 SGHRS and CDR2 YFSETQ. CDR3 length equals 15 residues. V gave up 2 bases and J gave up 7 bases; unmatched junction bases: 4. In DNA form, the CDR3 reads TGCGCCAGCAGCTTTGGACAGGGGGCGAGCGGGGAGCTGTTTTTT. This codes for CASSFGQGASGELFF.

V gene TRBV18 combines with J gene TRBJ1-1, with D perhaps TRBD1 (6 bases). V lost 5 bases and J 10 bases, leaving 20 bases between the germline ends. The length of the CDR3 is 14 residues. Per germline, CDR1 KGHSH and CDR2 LQKENI. This CDR3 is CASSSANNRATAFF. DNA for the CDR3: TGTGCCAGCTCATCCGCGAACAACAGGGCGACAGCTTTCTTT. Using reference TRBV18 and TRBJ1-1 for the parts outside the CDR3, the full variable domain is NAGVMQNPRHLVRRRGQEARLRCSPMKGHSHVYWYRQLPEEGLKFMVYLQKENIIDESGMPKERFSAEFPKEGPSILRIQQVVRGDSAAYFCASSSANNRATAFFGQGTRLTVV.

This clone was picked up one time. The chain links TRBV4-2 to TRBJ2-1, with 10 bases identical to TRBD2. Germline trimming cut 1 base from V and 7 bases from J; bases unmatched to any gene: 4. Germline V gene sequence: CDR1 LGHNA, CDR2 YNFKEQ. The CDR3 is 15 residues long. This chain's CDR3 is CASSQGTSGKNEQFF. CDR3 DNA: TGTGCCAGCAGCCAAGGGACTAGCGGAAAAAATGAGCAGTTCTTC.